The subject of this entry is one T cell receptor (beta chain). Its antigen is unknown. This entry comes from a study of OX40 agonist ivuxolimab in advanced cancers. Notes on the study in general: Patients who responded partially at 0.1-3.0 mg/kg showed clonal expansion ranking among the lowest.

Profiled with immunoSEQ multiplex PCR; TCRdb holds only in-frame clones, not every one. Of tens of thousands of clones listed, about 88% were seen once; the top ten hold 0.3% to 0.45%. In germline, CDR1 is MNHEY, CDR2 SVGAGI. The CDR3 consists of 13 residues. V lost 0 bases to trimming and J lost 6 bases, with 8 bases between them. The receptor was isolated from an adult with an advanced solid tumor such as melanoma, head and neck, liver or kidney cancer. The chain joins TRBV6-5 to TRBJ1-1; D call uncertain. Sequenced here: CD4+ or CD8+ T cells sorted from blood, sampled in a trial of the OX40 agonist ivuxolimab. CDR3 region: CASSYSGPPEAFF. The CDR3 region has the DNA TGTGCCAGCAGTTACTCCGGGCCTCCTGAAGCTTTCTTT.